This record looks at one T cell receptor (beta chain) sequence and its context. The antigen remains unidentified. This sample stems from a study of CD8 T cells in ankylosing spondylitis. Study-wide findings and caveats: Several highly homologous variants formed a TCR beta motif that appeared characteristic of ankylosing spondylitis blood. Researchers report that disease-linked clones proved CD8+ and relatively rare in peripheral blood. Certain motif variants had earlier been reported in reactive arthritis synovial fluid and blood.

Researchers built TCR beta libraries using quantitative 5'-RACE with molecular barcodes. TCRdb re-called the 5' RACE reads through MiXCR, storing one row per CDR3 protein. The sample yields just over 300,000 distinct CDR3 sequences, roughly 20% seen once. Between the trimmed V and J ends, which lost 6 bases and 1 base, there was a span of 24 bases. The CDR3 runs to 17 residues. Germline CDR1 DFQATT, CDR2 SNEGSKA (reference sequence). V gene TRBV20-1 combines with J gene TRBJ2-5; D gene unclear. This TCR was recovered from a female donor with ankylosing spondylitis or in good health (not recorded which). The specimen sequenced was blood, either unsorted or a sorted T cell fraction (not recorded which). CDR3 nucleotides: TGCAGTGCGCGTCCGGGCGGTCCCCAGGCCTTCCAAGAGACCCAGTACTTC. It is translated as CSARPGGPQAFQETQYF.